Listed here are 10 T cell receptor beta chains from one sample, sequenced in a study of technical replicates of blood from a few donors. Measured with immunoSEQ multiplex PCR; TCRdb has only the in-frame clones, and not every one. The sample carries more than 11,000 clones, over 80% recorded once. The sample taken for sequencing was PBMCs. The source is a human donor in good health.

This rearrangement joins TRBV27 to TRBJ2-1; TRBD2 matches 9 bases. Germline-derived CDR1 and CDR2 are MNHEY and SMNVEV (reference sequence). V lost 4 bases to trimming and J lost 5 bases; unmatched junction nucleotides: 9. This CDR3 has 16 residues. The CDR3 DNA is TGTGCCAGCAGTTACACCGGGACTAGCAATCACAATGAGCAGTTCTTC. Translated, it gives CASSYTGTSNHNEQFF.

This clone was counted once. The V and J genes are TRBV5-1 and TRBJ2-6, with 7 bases lining up with TRBD1. Germline CDR1 SGHRS, CDR2 YFSETQ. V shed 0 bases and J 0 bases; nucleotides not matched to a gene: 3. This CDR3 is built from 17 residues. DNA for the CDR3: TGCGCCAGCAGCTTGGGACAGGGCACCTCTGGGGCCAACGTCCTGACTTTC. Protein product: CASSLGQGTSGANVLTF. Looking up the rest from reference TRBV5-1 and TRBJ2-6 gives the full variable domain: KAGVTQTPRYLIKTRGQQVTLSCSPISGHRSVSWYQQTPGQGLQFLFEYFSETQRNKGNFPGRFSGRQFSNSRSEMNVSTLELGDSALYLCASSLGQGTSGANVLTFGAGSRLTVL.

V and J are TRBV5-1 and TRBJ2-3, with D unclear. Looked up from germline, CDR1 is SGHRS and CDR2 is YFSETQ. The CDR3 has 15 amino acids. V gave up 0 bases and J gave up 1 base, with 9 bases separating them. This chain's CDR3 is CASSLGQVRTDTQYF. CDR3 DNA sequence: TGCGCCAGCAGCTTGGGGCAGGTCCGCACAGATACGCAGTATTTT.

The chain carries TRBV7-3 and TRBJ2-5; TRBD2 matches at 9 bases. The CDR3 spans 15 residues. V trimming: 2 bases; J trimming: 2 bases; junction bases outside the gene matches: 3. CDR1 and CDR2 from the germline V gene are SGHTA and FQGTGA. The CDR3 here is CASSLAGGHQETQYF. The CDR3 nucleotides read TGTGCCAGCAGCTTAGCGGGAGGGCATCAAGAGACCCAGTACTTC.

The CDR3 region is CASSPGQGETQYF. The CDR3 DNA is TGTGCCAGCTCACCGGGACAGGGAGAGACCCAGTACTTC. This sequence joins TRBV18 and TRBJ2-5, with 9 bases that match TRBD1. The germline CDR1 and CDR2 sequences are KGHSH and LQKENI. CDR3 length: 13 amino acids. Germline trimming cut 3 bases from V and 4 bases from J; bases unmatched to any gene: 0.

In its sample, this clone was seen once. The gene calls are TRBV5-1 and TRBJ2-1; the match to TRBD1 covers 10 bases. The J segment lost 9 bases and the V segment lost 4 bases, leaving 10 bases of the junction unmatched. Looked up from germline, CDR1 is SGHRS and CDR2 is YFSETQ. The CDR3 extends over 15 amino acids. In nucleotides, the CDR3 is TGCGCCAGCAGCCACGGACAGGGGGGAAAAGGTGAGCAGTTCTTC. Translation: CASSHGQGGKGEQFF. The full variable domain, in which reference TRBV5-1 and TRBJ2-1 provide the parts outside the CDR3, is KAGVTQTPRYLIKTRGQQVTLSCSPISGHRSVSWYQQTPGQGLQFLFEYFSETQRNKGNFPGRFSGRQFSNSRSEMNVSTLELGDSALYLCASSHGQGGKGEQFFGPGTRLTVL.

The chain links TRBV7-2 to TRBJ2-7; 8 bases agree with TRBD2. This CDR3 is 15 amino acids long. The germline V gene has CDR1 SGHTA and CDR2 FQGNSA. Germline trimming cut 2 bases from V and 3 bases from J; bases unmatched to any gene: 6. CDR3 nucleotides: TGTGCCAGCAGCTTAAACGGGAGGGCCCTCTACGAGCAGTACTTC. Amino acids: CASSLNGRALYEQYF.

This clone was counted only a few times. The V gene is TRBV6-1, the J gene TRBJ2-7; tentative D call: TRBD2 (6 bases). The CDR3 extends over 15 amino acids. With 1 base removed from V and 5 bases from J, the gap between germline ends came to 15 bases. CDR1 MNHNS and CDR2 SASEGT come from the germline V gene. CDR3 region: CASSEDHGGWDEQYF. The CDR3 nucleotides read TGTGCCAGCAGTGAAGACCACGGAGGGTGGGACGAGCAGTACTTC.

V gene TRBV28 combines with J gene TRBJ2-2; 7 positions match TRBD2. Germline V lookup: CDR1 MDHEN, CDR2 SYDVKM. The V gene end was trimmed by 5 bases and the J gene end by 13 bases; junction bases not matched to a gene: 10. The CDR3 runs 13 residues. The CDR3 nucleotides read TGTGCCAGCAGTCCTAGCGGCCATGGAGGGCTGTTTTTT. Amino acids: CASSPSGHGGLFF.

The chain recombines TRBV19 with TRBJ2-1; D call uncertain. V dropped 4 bases and J dropped 3 bases, with 13 bases sitting between them. The CDR3 length is 15 residues. CDR1 and CDR2 from the germline V gene are LNHDA and SQIVND (reference sequence). The CDR3 reads CASSTLGGLYNEQFF. In DNA form, the CDR3 reads TGTGCCAGTAGTACCCTTGGCGGCCTCTACAATGAGCAGTTCTTC.